One sample yielded the 27 T cell receptor beta chains listed below, sequenced in a study of cytomegalovirus exposure and HLA in healthy donors. The PCR made use of 60 Vbeta and 13 Jbeta primers. Sequenced by immunoSEQ multiplex PCR; TCRdb stores in-frame clones only, minus some. The sample includes under 90,000 clones, about four fifths of them seen just once. Specimen: PBMCs. These receptors originate from a middle-aged man in good health and CMV-seronegative.

As concerns this clone: The junction does not match germline at one end; this may be a read error. V and J are TRBV2 and TRBJ2-5; TRBD1 aligns across 8 bases. The CDR3 sequence is 15 residues long. The germline CDR1 and CDR2 sequences are SNHLY and FYNNEI. The CDR3 loop is CPSSTRQGRTETQYF. CDR3 bases: TGTCCCAGCAGTACCAGACAGGGGAGGACAGAGACCCAGTACTTC.

The table lists this clone with a few counts. The chain recombines TRBV11-2 with TRBJ1-6; D possibly corresponds to TRBD1 (5 bases). V was cut by 3 bases and J by 10 bases, with 10 bases left in between. This CDR3 is built from 13 residues. Germline-derived CDR1 and CDR2 are SGHAT and FQNNGV. Here the CDR3 reads CASSFGRESPLHF. The CDR3, as DNA: TGTGCCAGCAGCTTTGGCAGGGAATCACCCCTCCACTTT.

The V gene is TRBV10-1, the J gene TRBJ2-5, with D perhaps matching TRBD1 (5 bases). The J call may be in error: the DNA end matches TRBJ2-7 better. CDR1 and CDR2 (germline): WNHNN, SYGVQD (reference sequence). The CDR3 spans 15 residues. CDR3 region: CASSERGRAVYEQYF. CDR3 in DNA: TGCGCCAGCAGTGAAAGAGGCAGGGCGGTCTACGAGCAGTACTTC.

The rearrangement joins TRBV19 to TRBJ1-5, with D tentatively TRBD1 (5 bases). Germline CDR1 reads LNHDA; CDR2 reads SQIVND (reference sequence). CDR3 length: 14 amino acids. With 2 bases removed from V and 7 bases from J, the gap between germline ends came to 12 bases. CDR3 sequence: CASSILGALQPQHF. For the CDR3, the DNA is TGTGCCAGTAGTATACTAGGGGCACTACAGCCCCAGCATTTT.

Only a few counts were recorded for this clone. The chain recombines TRBV7-9 with TRBJ2-2; 13 bases match TRBD2. CDR1 is SEHNR and CDR2 is FQNEAQ in the germline V gene (reference sequence). The CDR3 has 16 residues. Trimming cost V 4 bases and J 3 bases; bases outside gene matches: 2. Here the CDR3 DNA reads TGTGCCAGCAGCTCGGGACTAGCGGGGTACACCGGGGAGCTGTTTTTT. It translates to CASSSGLAGYTGELFF. Together with reference TRBV7-9 and TRBJ2-2, the CDR3 gives the full variable domain: DTGVSQNPRHKITKRGQNVTFRCDPISEHNRLYWYRQTLGQGPEFLTYFQNEAQLEKSRLLSDRFSAERPKGSFSTLEIQRTEQGDSAMYLCASSSGLAGYTGELFFGEGSRLTVL.

The chain joins TRBV5-1 to TRBJ2-7; tentative D call: TRBD2 (6 bases). CDR3 length: 14 residues. The germline gives CDR1 SGHRS, CDR2 YFSETQ. Trimming stripped 5 bases from V and 3 bases from J, with 15 bases between. CDR3 sequence: CASSLRDSGYEQYF. In DNA, the CDR3 is TGCGCCAGCAGTTTGAGGGACTCGGGCTACGAGCAGTACTTC.

V is TRBV18 and J is TRBJ2-1; the match to TRBD2 covers 8 bases. Germline assignment: CDR1 KGHSH and CDR2 LQKENI. CDR3 length equals 16 residues. With V trimmed by 2 bases and J by 7 bases, 10 bases remained unmatched. The CDR3 sequence: CASSPTGGPSANEQFF. The CDR3 bases are TGTGCCAGCTCACCAACGGGGGGGCCCAGTGCGAATGAGCAGTTCTTC.

The CDR3 DNA follows: TGCGCCAGCAGCCGGGGGCAGGCCCGGAGGAGCAATCAGCCCCAGCATTTT. It yields the protein CASSRGQARRSNQPQHF. The chain links TRBV4-1 to TRBJ1-5; maybe TRBD1 (6 bases). Deletions cut 4 bases from V and 1 base from J, with 17 bases between. The CDR3 sequence is 17 residues long. CDR1 is MGHRA and CDR2 is YSYEKL in the germline V gene.

The V and J genes are TRBV5-1 and TRBJ1-5; the D is unclear. The germline V gene has CDR1 SGHRS and CDR2 YFSETQ. The germline V and J ends were trimmed by 1 base and 4 bases, with 6 bases remaining between them. The CDR3 contains 13 residues. In DNA form, the CDR3 reads TGCGCCAGCAGCTTGTCCCCGAATCAGCCCCAGCATTTT. As protein: CASSLSPNQPQHF.

This clone turned up a few times. This chain connects TRBV19 to TRBJ1-1; perhaps TRBD1 as D (6 bases). The ends were cut back, 6 bases at V and 1 base at J, with 15 bases in the middle. This CDR3 is 15 amino acids long. Germline assignment: CDR1 LNHDA and CDR2 SQIVND (reference sequence). The CDR3 loop reads CASRDSGAQNTEAFF. The CDR3 coding sequence is TGTGCCAGTAGGGATTCAGGGGCCCAGAACACTGAAGCTTTCTTT.

The chain has TRBV7-9 and TRBJ2-7, with TRBD1 as a possible D gene (6 bases). From germline, CDR1 is SEHNR and CDR2 FQNEAQ (reference sequence). The CDR3 spans 14 residues. Between the trimmed V and J ends, which lost 3 bases and 0 bases, there was a span of 9 bases. CDR3 amino acids: CASSFEDSSYEQYF. In DNA, the CDR3 is TGTGCCAGCAGCTTTGAGGACAGCTCCTACGAGCAGTACTTC.

The CDR3 reads CAFTTRNGYTF. CDR3 bases: TGCGCTTTCACGACAAGAAATGGCTACACCTTC. The gene calls are TRBV5-1 and TRBJ1-2; D unclear. Germline lookup yields CDR1 SGHRS and CDR2 YFSETQ. The CDR3 is 11 amino acids.

J is TRBJ1-6 and V is TRBV9, with D unclear. Deletions cut 0 bases from V and 0 bases from J, with 4 bases between. The CDR3 length is 15 residues. CDR1 and CDR2 (germline): SGDLS, YYNGEE. CDR3 sequence: CASSVASSYNSPLHF. For the CDR3, the DNA is TGTGCCAGCAGCGTAGCGAGCTCCTATAATTCACCCCTCCACTTT.

There are a few counts of this clone. This chain connects TRBV6-4 to TRBJ2-3; 12 bases fit TRBD2. Germline V gene lookup returns CDR1 MRHNA and CDR2 SNTAGT. With 0 bases clipped from V and 4 bases from J, the junction kept 8 bases outside the gene matches. The CDR3 is 18 residues long. CDR3 residues: CASSDSNSSSGGADTQYF. Written as DNA, the CDR3 is TGTGCCAGCAGTGACTCTAATTCCTCTAGCGGGGGGGCAGATACGCAGTATTTT.

This chain connects TRBV6-6 to TRBJ1-5, with 7 bases identical to TRBD1. The germline gives CDR1 MNHNY, CDR2 SVGAGI (reference sequence). The junction had 7 bases not matched to a gene; V was cut back by 2 bases and J by 9 bases. The CDR3 length is 14 residues. The CDR3 loop is CASSYDGTVGPQHF. CDR3 nucleotides: TGTGCCAGCAGTTACGACGGGACAGTCGGGCCCCAGCATTTT.

This clone was observed a few times. The CDR3 DNA is TGTGCCAGCAGTTATGGGAGAGGATTCACTGAAGCTTTCTTT. This gives the protein CASSYGRGFTEAFF. The rearrangement links TRBV6-5 to TRBJ1-1; D gene ambiguous. Trimming pared 3 bases from V and 4 bases from J, leaving 12 bases between. Germline values: CDR1 MNHEY, CDR2 SVGAGI. The CDR3 length is 14 residues.

The V call is TRBV5-1, the J call TRBJ1-2, with D perhaps matching TRBD1 (6 bases). The CDR3 has 13 residues. V lost 2 bases to trimming and J lost 5 bases, with 10 bases between them. Germline CDR1 and CDR2: SGHRS and YFSETQ. CDR3 sequence reads: CASSFIQGYGYTF. The CDR3 coding sequence is TGCGCCAGCAGCTTTATCCAGGGGTATGGCTACACCTTC.

The chain is built from TRBV5-1 and TRBJ2-5, with D tentatively TRBD1 (6 bases). CDR1 is SGHRS, CDR2 YFSETQ, per germline. The CDR3 is 15 residues long. V dropped 1 base and J dropped 0 bases, with 10 bases sitting between them. This CDR3 is CASSLLGGYQETQYF. The CDR3, as DNA: TGCGCCAGCAGCTTGTTAGGGGGTTACCAAGAGACCCAGTACTTC.

The chain uses TRBV6-6 and TRBJ1-1, with 9 bases matching TRBD1. Trimming removed 10 bases from V and 4 bases from J; junction bases left unmatched: 7. This CDR3 is 13 amino acids long. The germline V gene encodes CDR1 MNHNY and CDR2 SVGAGI (reference sequence). CDR3 protein: CATTQGAGTEAFF. In nucleotides, the CDR3 is TGTGCCACCACACAGGGGGCCGGCACTGAAGCTTTCTTT.

This clone occurred a few times. CDR3 sequence: CASSLGQNYGYTF. In DNA, the CDR3 is TGTGCCAGCAGCCTAGGACAGAACTATGGCTACACCTTC. This chain connects TRBV6-5 to TRBJ1-2; D possibly corresponds to TRBD1 (6 bases). The CDR3 contains 13 residues. Germline V lookup: CDR1 MNHEY, CDR2 SVGAGI. V lost 6 bases, J lost 2 bases, and 10 bases lay in between.

The V and J genes are TRBV5-1 and TRBJ1-4, with D possibly being TRBD1 (5 bases). Germline CDR1 SGHRS, CDR2 YFSETQ. V gave up 6 bases and J gave up 8 bases, with 17 bases separating them. The CDR3 runs 14 residues. The CDR3 DNA follows: TGCGCCAGCACCTCTAACGGGGGTGGAGAAAAACTGTTTTTT. Protein: CASTSNGGGEKLFF. The full variable domain, its missing parts supplied by reference TRBV5-1 and TRBJ1-4, is KAGVTQTPRYLIKTRGQQVTLSCSPISGHRSVSWYQQTPGQGLQFLFEYFSETQRNKGNFPGRFSGRQFSNSRSEMNVSTLELGDSALYLCASTSNGGGEKLFFGSGTQLSVL.

A note on this clone: The junction shows a germline mismatch at one end, possibly a read error. The chain is built from TRBV15 and TRBJ1-1; 7 nucleotides align to TRBD1. CDR1 LNHNV and CDR2 YYDKDF come from the germline V gene (reference sequence). The CDR3 extends over 15 amino acids. In DNA, the CDR3 is TGTTCCACCAGCAGAGATAGGGGGCGCGGGACTGAAGCTTTCTTT. As protein: CSTSRDRGRGTEAFF.

The rearrangement joins TRBV18 to TRBJ2-1, with 10 bases that match TRBD2. The CDR3 consists of 17 residues. Per the germline V gene, CDR1 is KGHSH and CDR2 is LQKENI. The trim removed 5 bases at V and 2 bases at J, leaving 9 bases unmatched. The CDR3 sequence: CASSFSSGGTTYNEQFF. In nucleotides, the CDR3 is TGTGCCAGCTCATTCTCTAGCGGGGGTACTACCTACAATGAGCAGTTCTTC.

V is TRBV10-3 and J is TRBJ1-1; a possible D gene is TRBD1 (5 bases). The germline gives CDR1 ENHRY, CDR2 SYGVKD. The length of the CDR3 is 13 residues. V shed 6 bases and J shed 1 base, with 9 bases lying between them. The CDR3 coding sequence is TGTGCCATCAGATCAACAGGGAACACTGAAGCTTTCTTT. Protein: CAIRSTGNTEAFF.

This sequence joins TRBV5-1 and TRBJ2-7; 7 bases match TRBD1. Per germline, CDR1 SGHRS and CDR2 YFSETQ. The CDR3 covers 13 residues. J was trimmed by 2 bases and V by 7 bases; bases with no gene match: 6. The CDR3 DNA reads TGCGCCAGCGGATGGGACAGAACCTACGAGCAGTACTTC. Protein sequence: CASGWDRTYEQYF.

The CDR3 here is CASSHPGLVYEQYF. CDR3 bases: TGCGCCAGCAGCCATCCAGGATTGGTTTACGAGCAGTACTTC. The chain is built from TRBV4-1 and TRBJ2-7; D remains ambiguous. In germline, CDR1 is MGHRA, CDR2 YSYEKL. The CDR3 consists of 14 residues. V lost 3 bases and J lost 4, with 13 bases in between.

J is TRBJ1-5 and V is TRBV6-6; maybe TRBD1 (6 bases). The CDR3 sequence is 15 residues long. V was shortened by 4 bases and J by 2 bases, with 12 bases between the two germline ends. Germline values: CDR1 MNHNY, CDR2 SVGAGI (reference sequence). CDR3 DNA sequence: TGTGCCAGCAGTTGGGGCAGGGGAGGCAATCAGCCCCAGCATTTT. As protein: CASSWGRGGNQPQHF.